These 25 T cell receptor beta chains share one sample of origin, sequenced in a study of response to subunit inactivated influenza vaccine. TCRdb recomputed calls from the RT-PCR reads with MiXCR, one row per CDR3 protein. This table holds a few hundred thousand distinct CDR3 sequences, approximately 11% found once. This sample comprised PBMCs from blood, obtained 35 to 45 days after vaccination. The receptors were sampled from a man aged 50 or older who received an inactivated influenza vaccine.

This chain links TRBV7-2 with TRBJ1-4, with a weak D call TRBD1 (6 bases). The CDR3 extends over 14 amino acids. The germline V and J ends were trimmed by 2 bases and 10 bases, with 14 bases remaining between them. Per the germline V gene, CDR1 is SGHTA and CDR2 is FQGNSA. In DNA form, the CDR3 reads TGTGCCAGCAGCTTAAATTCAGGGGCGGGAAAACTGTTTTTT. This encodes CASSLNSGAGKLFF.

There are a few counts of this clonotype. The chain has TRBV6-2 or TRBV6-3 and TRBJ1-1; weak D call: TRBD1 (6 bases). Germline V lookup: CDR1 MNHEY, CDR2 SVGEGT. The CDR3 is 15 residues long. Between the trimmed V and J ends, which lost 0 bases and 1 base, there was a span of 9 bases. In nucleotides, the CDR3 is TGTGCCAGCAGTTACTCGGTGACAGGGAACACTGAAGCTTTCTTT. Encoded protein: CASSYSVTGNTEAFF.

The rearrangement joins TRBV7-8 to TRBJ1-2; perhaps TRBD1 as D (5 bases). V was pared by 6 bases and J by 0 bases, with 11 bases between. The germline CDR1 and CDR2 sequences are SGHVS and FQNEAQ. The length of the CDR3 is 14 residues. The CDR3 sequence: CASSQTAANYGYTF. The CDR3 DNA reads TGTGCCAGCAGTCAGACAGCCGCTAACTATGGCTACACCTTC.

In this sample, this clonotype turned up many times. The V and J genes are TRBV6-2 or TRBV6-3 and TRBJ2-1, with 14 nucleotides matching TRBD2. Trimming took 8 bases from V and 0 from J; bases not matched to a gene: 9. Germline lookup yields CDR1 MNHEY and CDR2 SVGEGT. This CDR3 has 18 residues. In DNA form, the CDR3 reads TGTGCCAGCTCACCGGGACTAGCGGGGGCCAGCTCCTACAATGAGCAGTTCTTC. It yields the protein CASSPGLAGASSYNEQFF.

V usage is TRBV4-3 and J usage is TRBJ2-7; 9 nucleotides align to TRBD2. Trimming took 0 bases from V and 4 from J; bases not matched to a gene: 7. Germline V lookup: CDR1 LGHNA, CDR2 YSLEER. This CDR3 contains 16 residues. The CDR3 DNA reads TGCGCCAGCAGCCAAGATAGTCGGCTAGCGGGGTACGAGCAGTACTTC. It encodes CASSQDSRLAGYEQYF.

This clonotype has at least ten counts. The chain couples TRBV14 to TRBJ2-7, with D perhaps TRBD2 (5 bases). The CDR3 extends over 13 amino acids. Germline CDR1 is SGHDN and CDR2 is FVKESK. V lost 0 bases and J 6 bases, leaving 9 bases between the germline ends. The CDR3 DNA sequence: TGTGCCAGCAGCCAAGATTTACGGGGCGAGCAGTACTTC. Protein sequence: CASSQDLRGEQYF.

This clonotype was counted between two and nine times. The chain joins TRBV5-6 to TRBJ1-5, with D perhaps matching TRBD1 (5 bases). Trimming removed 3 bases at V and 6 bases at J, with 16 bases between. In germline, CDR1 is SGHDT, CDR2 YYEEEE. CDR3 length equals 15 residues. DNA for the CDR3: TGTGCCAGCAGCTCGAGAAGGGGCCGGGGTCAGCCCCAGCATTTT. Its protein is CASSSRRGRGQPQHF. The variable domain in full, with the rest retrieved from reference TRBV5-6 and TRBJ1-5, is DAGVTQSPTHLIKTRGQQVTLRCSPKSGHDTVSWYQQALGQGPQFIFQYYEEEERQRGNFPDRFSGHQFPNYSSELNVNALLLGDSALYLCASSSRRGRGQPQHFGDGTRLSIL.

This clonotype was counted between two and nine times. The chain combines TRBV7-8 with TRBJ2-1, with TRBD2 identical over 8 bases. This CDR3 is 16 amino acids long. The ends lost 4 bases at V and 10 bases at J; junction bases unmatched: 15. Germline V gene data show CDR1 as SGHVS and CDR2 as FQNEAQ. The chain's CDR3 is CASSSIPGLVLVEQFF. CDR3 bases: TGTGCCAGCAGCTCCATCCCGGGACTAGTGTTGGTGGAGCAGTTCTTC.

This clonotype appeared a few times. The J gene is TRBJ2-1, the V gene TRBV5-6, with D uncertain. Germline CDR1 reads SGHDT; CDR2 reads YYEEEE. Between the trimmed V and J ends, which lost 2 bases and 12 bases, there was a span of 12 bases. This CDR3 has 12 residues. The CDR3 loop reads CASSFAKLPQFF. The CDR3 DNA is TGTGCCAGCAGCTTTGCCAAGCTACCGCAGTTCTTC.

The V call is TRBV2, the J call TRBJ2-1; TRBD1 might be the D (5 bases). The CDR3 length is 14 residues. The V end lost 3 bases, the J end lost 9 bases, and 15 bases lay between the germline ends. The germline V gene has CDR1 SNHLY and CDR2 FYNNEI. CDR3 sequence: CASSEPGMVAEQFF. CDR3 DNA: TGTGCCAGCAGTGAGCCAGGGATGGTGGCTGAGCAGTTCTTC.

This clonotype has more than one count but fewer than ten. The chain joins TRBV28 to TRBJ2-5; D uncertain. The CDR3 has 15 residues. Trimming shortened V by 6 bases and J by 2 bases, and 16 bases separated the two germline ends. Germline V gene data show CDR1 as MDHEN and CDR2 as SYDVKM. In nucleotides, the CDR3 is TGTGCCAGCAGCCCGCTCGGTAATACACAAGAGACCCAGTACTTC. This encodes CASSPLGNTQETQYF.

This clonotype was counted a few times. The chain links TRBV7-9 to TRBJ2-2; D unresolved. CDR1 and CDR2 from the germline V gene are SEHNR and FQNEAQ (reference sequence). CDR3 size: 16 residues. Trimming took 3 bases from V and 0 from J, leaving 11 bases between them. The CDR3 loop is CASSFMMAANTGELFF. The CDR3 DNA reads as TGTGCCAGCAGCTTTATGATGGCGGCGAACACCGGGGAGCTGTTTTTT.

The rearrangement uses TRBV5-1 and TRBJ2-7; D may be TRBD2 (6 bases). CDR1 and CDR2 from the germline V gene are SGHRS and YFSETQ. This CDR3 comprises 13 residues. Trimming pared 7 bases from V and 3 bases from J, leaving 14 bases between. The CDR3 DNA sequence: TGCGCCAGCCGCCAGGAGGGGATCTACGAGCAGTACTTC. It is translated as CASRQEGIYEQYF.

This clonotype has a handful of counts. The chain links TRBV6-2 or TRBV6-3 to TRBJ2-6, with D possibly being TRBD1 (6 bases). V was trimmed by 6 bases and J by 1 base, leaving 13 bases between them. This CDR3 has 16 amino acids. Germline V gene sequence: CDR1 MNHEY, CDR2 SVGEGT. The CDR3 DNA reads as TGTGCCAGCAGAACAGGGCCTGGGTCTGGGGCCAACGTCCTGACTTTC. Its translation: CASRTGPGSGANVLTF.

The V and J genes are TRBV28 and TRBJ1-5; D unclear. The CDR3 covers 15 residues. V dropped 6 bases and J dropped 2 bases, with 14 bases sitting between them. In germline, CDR1 is MDHEN, CDR2 SYDVKM. The CDR3 reads CASSHPSKRNQPQHF. CDR3 bases: TGTGCCAGCAGCCATCCCAGCAAACGCAATCAGCCCCAGCATTTT.

This clonotype was found many times. The rearrangement uses TRBV28 and TRBJ2-7; D unresolved. The CDR3 loop spans 10 amino acids. Germline CDR1 and CDR2: MDHEN and SYDVKM. Trimming took off 4 bases at V and 6 bases at J, with 4 bases between the two ends. CDR3 in DNA: TGTGCCAGCAGTTCATTCGAGCAGTACTTC. It is translated as CASSSFEQYF.

The V call is TRBV20-1, the J call TRBJ1-5; D unclear. This CDR3 region has 12 residues. Between the trimmed V and J ends, which lost 3 bases and 1 base, there was a span of 4 bases. CDR1 and CDR2 (germline): DFQATT, SNEGSKA (reference sequence). The DNA for the CDR3 is TGCAGTGCTAGTTACAGCAATCAGCCCCAGCATTTT. Its protein is CSASYSNQPQHF.

The V gene is TRBV29-1, the J gene TRBJ1-2; D call uncertain. The length of the CDR3 is 12 residues. Germline V CDR1 and CDR2: SQVTM, ANQGSEA. V gave up 4 bases and J gave up 4 bases, with 10 bases separating them. CDR3 coding DNA: TGCAGCGTTGGACGAATCGGCTATGGCTACACCTTC. This encodes CSVGRIGYGYTF.

V is TRBV5-6 and J is TRBJ2-7; 10 nucleotides match TRBD1. Germline V gene data show CDR1 as SGHDT and CDR2 as YYEEEE. After removal of 4 bases from V and 1 base from J, the junction contained 2 bases not matched to a gene. CDR3 length equals 14 residues. For the CDR3, the DNA is TGTGCCAGCAGCGAGGACAGGGGGTCCTACGAGCAGTACTTC. It is translated as CASSEDRGSYEQYF. The full variable domain, completed using reference TRBV5-6 and TRBJ2-7, is DAGVTQSPTHLIKTRGQQVTLRCSPKSGHDTVSWYQQALGQGPQFIFQYYEEEERQRGNFPDRFSGHQFPNYSSELNVNALLLGDSALYLCASSEDRGSYEQYFGPGTRLTVT.

The chain uses TRBV20-1 and TRBJ2-3, with TRBD1 identical over 8 bases. This CDR3 comprises 15 residues. Trimming removed 3 bases from V and 4 bases from J; junction bases left unmatched: 9. Germline CDR1 reads DFQATT; CDR2 reads SNEGSKA (reference sequence). CDR3 residues: CSASSRQGSPDTQYF. The CDR3 DNA follows: TGCAGTGCTAGTTCGAGACAGGGGTCCCCAGATACGCAGTATTTT.

This clonotype was found many times. The chain couples TRBV6-5 to TRBJ2-7; D may be TRBD1 or TRBD2 (6 bases each). The CDR3 covers 17 residues. Germline V gives CDR1 MNHEY, CDR2 SVGAGI. The V gene lost 0 bases and the J gene lost 2 bases, with 17 bases spanning the gap. The chain's CDR3 is CASSYSTARRGAYEQYF. The CDR3 DNA reads as TGTGCCAGCAGTTACTCGACGGCCCGGAGGGGGGCCTACGAGCAGTACTTC.

This clonotype was observed a handful of times. This chain joins TRBV7-8 and TRBJ2-3; 9 bases line up with TRBD1. Looked up from germline, CDR1 is SGHVS and CDR2 is FQNEAQ. The CDR3 totals 15 residues. With V trimmed by 5 bases and J by 6 bases, 9 bases remained unmatched. Written as DNA, the CDR3 is TGTGCCAGCAGCGCTAGGGGACAGGGATCGGATACGCAGTATTTT. Translation gives CASSARGQGSDTQYF.

The chain carries TRBV11-2 and TRBJ2-5; 16 bases are shared with TRBD2. This CDR3 is 19 amino acids long. The germline V gene has CDR1 SGHAT and CDR2 FQNNGV. V shed 5 bases, J shed 2 bases, and the junction held 11 bases outside the gene matches. CDR3 nucleotides: TGTGCCAGCAGCCAGATACCGGGACTAGCGGGGGGGCGACAAGAGACCCAGTACTTC. Protein sequence: CASSQIPGLAGGRQETQYF.

This clonotype was recorded a few times. The rearrangement links TRBV7-8 to TRBJ1-4; weak D call: TRBD1 (5 bases). V was trimmed by 5 bases and J by 8 bases, leaving 18 bases between them. CDR3 length equals 15 residues. CDR1 is SGHVS, CDR2 FQNEAQ, per germline. Written as DNA, the CDR3 is TGTGCCAGCAGCCCGTCCGGGACGACTGGAGAAAAACTGTTTTTT. Encoded protein: CASSPSGTTGEKLFF.

The table lists this clonotype with a few counts. In DNA, the CDR3 is TGTGCCAGCAGCAAACCCGGGACAGGGCCCAATGAGCAGTTCTTC. This gives the protein CASSKPGTGPNEQFF. This chain connects TRBV3-1 to TRBJ2-1, with 9 bases identical to TRBD1. The length of the CDR3 is 15 residues. The germline V gene has CDR1 LGHDT and CDR2 YNNKEL (reference sequence). V was clipped by 5 bases and J by 6 bases; unmatched bases: 8.